These 18 T cell receptor beta chains originate from one sample sequenced in a study of T cells in Graves' hyperthyroidism and ophthalmopathy. From RNA transcripts, TCR beta CDR3 regions were amplified. TCR CDR3 regions were first amplified by RT-PCR with HTBI primers. TCRdb reanalysed the multiplex PCR reads using MiXCR and keeps one entry per CDR3 protein. The top ten hold approximately 5.7% of the sample, which has almost 600,000 distinct CDR3 sequences, approximately 13% seen once. Specimen: blood. All receptors come from a woman in her 30s with Graves' hyperthyroidism that later progressed to Graves' ophthalmopathy.

V and J are TRBV4-3 and TRBJ2-2, with 7 bases matching TRBD1. This CDR3 is built from 13 residues. With 0 bases clipped from V and 14 bases from J, the junction kept 6 bases outside the gene matches. CDR1 and CDR2 from the germline V gene are LGHNA and YSLEER. CDR3 DNA sequence: TGCGCCAGCAGCCAAGAGAGAGAGGGGGCTCTGTTTTTT. As protein: CASSQEREGALFF.

This clonotype was picked up many times. This rearrangement joins TRBV19 to TRBJ2-7; 11 bases map to TRBD1. The length of the CDR3 is 17 residues. V shed 6 bases, J shed 0 bases, and the junction held 10 bases outside the gene matches. Germline loops: CDR1 LNHDA, CDR2 SQIVND (reference sequence). In DNA form, the CDR3 reads TGTGCCAGTAGCAGGACAGGGGGCGGACTGGTCTCCTACGAGCAGTACTTC. Amino acids: CASSRTGGGLVSYEQYF.

This clonotype appeared a single time. The chain combines TRBV30 with TRBJ2-1; D uncertain. CDR1 GTSNPN and CDR2 SVGIG come from the germline V gene (reference sequence). The CDR3 length is 11 residues. V shed 3 bases and J shed 8 bases, with 8 bases lying between them. CDR3 nucleotides: TGTGCCTGGAGAGAGACGGATGAGCAGTTCTTC. Translating gives CAWRETDEQFF.

Turning to this clonotype: One end of the junction is discordant with germline, which a read error may explain. The V and J genes are TRBV20-1 and TRBJ2-2; no clear D. Germline CDR1 is DFQATT and CDR2 is SNEGSKA (reference sequence). This CDR3 has 14 amino acids. Written as DNA, the CDR3 is TGCAGTGCTAGAATCCCCGGTTCAACCGAGGAGCTGTTTTTT. Translating it yields CSARIPGSTEELFF.

This clonotype occurred a few times. Given a much more abundant clone one base away, this may be a read error. The genes are TRBV2 and TRBJ2-1; 10 bases line up with TRBD2. Germline loops: CDR1 SNHLY, CDR2 FYNNEI. The CDR3 consists of 17 residues. J was trimmed by 2 bases and V by 4 bases; bases with no gene match: 8. Here the CDR3 DNA reads TGTGCCAGCAGTGCAAAGGGACTAGCGAGCCCCTACAATGAGCAGTTCTTC. This encodes CASSAKGLASPYNEQFF.

Only a few counts were recorded for this clonotype. The J gene is TRBJ2-3, the V gene TRBV10-1; D is undetermined. Germline CDR1 WNHNN, CDR2 SYGVQD (reference sequence). The germline V and J ends were trimmed by 1 base and 4 bases, with 3 bases remaining between them. This CDR3 is 12 amino acids long. CDR3 residues: CASSEFPDTQYF. The CDR3 nucleotides read TGCGCCAGCAGTGAGTTTCCAGATACGCAGTATTTT.

This clonotype was picked up many times. The rearrangement uses TRBV28 and TRBJ1-1; possibly TRBD1 for D (6 bases). The V and J ends lost 6 bases and 7 bases respectively, with 9 bases between them. Germline V lookup: CDR1 MDHEN, CDR2 SYDVKM. The CDR3 has 11 amino acids. In nucleotides, the CDR3 is TGTGCCAGCAGATTCAGGGGTGAAGCTTTCTTT. Residues: CASRFRGEAFF. Filled out from reference TRBV28 and TRBJ1-1, the complete variable domain reads DVKVTQSSRYLVKRTGEKVFLECVQDMDHENMFWYRQDPGLGLRLIYFSYDVKMKEKGDIPEGYSVSREKKERFSLILESASTNQTSMYLCASRFRGEAFFGQGTRLTVV.

This clonotype has at least ten counts. This rearrangement joins TRBV4-1 to TRBJ2-7; 7 nucleotides match TRBD1. The CDR3 length is 16 residues. Trimming removed 1 base from V and 3 bases from J; junction bases left unmatched: 9. Germline lookup yields CDR1 MGHRA and CDR2 YSYEKL. Here the CDR3 reads CASSQVEVPGGYEQYF. CDR3 bases: TGCGCCAGCAGCCAAGTCGAAGTCCCAGGGGGCTACGAGCAGTACTTC.

This clonotype was recorded many times. The chain couples TRBV7-8 to TRBJ2-7, with D maybe TRBD1 (6 bases). There are 14 residues in the CDR3. Germline assignment: CDR1 SGHVS and CDR2 FQNEAQ. The V end lost 7 bases, the J end lost 5 bases, and 18 bases lay between the germline ends. CDR3 nucleotides: TGTGCCAGCACCTCTATCCTACAGGGTGACGAGCAGTACTTC. Encoded protein: CASTSILQGDEQYF.

This clonotype occurred many times. The chain combines TRBV9 with TRBJ1-1, with D possibly being TRBD1 (6 bases). V was pared by 0 bases and J by 8 bases, with 11 bases between. The CDR3 covers 13 residues. From germline, CDR1 is SGDLS and CDR2 YYNGEE. CDR3 DNA sequence: TGTGCCAGCAGCGTAGATTGGGGGACAGAAGCTTTCTTT. Translating gives CASSVDWGTEAFF.

This clonotype was seen ten or more times. The J gene is TRBJ2-3, the V gene TRBV7-2; possible D gene TRBD2, 7 bases. CDR1 is SGHTA and CDR2 is FQGNSA in the germline V gene. Trimming cost V 9 bases and J 6 bases, with 16 bases left between them. The CDR3 extends over 13 amino acids. This CDR3 is CARTEGGEDTQYF. Written as DNA, the CDR3 is TGTGCCAGGACCGAGGGGGGGGAGGATACGCAGTATTTT. The whole variable domain, filled in from reference TRBV7-2 and TRBJ2-3, reads GAGVSQSPSNKVTEKGKDVELRCDPISGHTALYWYRQSLGQGLEFLIYFQGNSAPDKSGLPSDRFSAERTGGSVSTLTIQRTQQEDSAVYLCARTEGGEDTQYFGPGTRLTVL.

The rearrangement joins TRBV12-3 or TRBV12-4 to TRBJ1-4; D gene unclear. This CDR3 is 12 amino acids long. The V end was cut by 8 bases, the J end by 4 bases, with 8 bases between. CDR3 sequence: CASVLGNEKLFF. In nucleotides, the CDR3 is TGTGCCAGCGTTCTGGGTAATGAAAAACTGTTTTTT.

The V and J genes are TRBV19 and TRBJ1-5; no clear D gene. The CDR3 extends over 13 amino acids. V lost 6 bases to trimming and J lost 3 bases, with 9 bases between them. Germline V gene sequence: CDR1 LNHDA, CDR2 SQIVND (reference sequence). CDR3 loop: CASSGVYNQPQHF. The CDR3 nucleotides are TGTGCCAGTAGCGGTGTCTACAATCAGCCCCAGCATTTT.

This clonotype was recorded at least ten times. The chain carries TRBV2 and TRBJ1-5, with unresolved D. Germline V gene data show CDR1 as SNHLY and CDR2 as FYNNEI. This CDR3 is built from 16 residues. With 4 bases removed from V and 1 base from J, the gap between germline ends came to 14 bases. The chain's CDR3 is CASSVSRQISNQPQHF. The CDR3 DNA reads TGTGCCAGCAGTGTCTCGCGTCAGATAAGCAATCAGCCCCAGCATTTT.

This chain connects TRBV30 to TRBJ2-5; 8 nucleotides agree with TRBD1. V lost 2 bases and J lost 5; bases outside the gene matches: 7. The CDR3 runs 14 residues. Germline V CDR1 and CDR2: GTSNPN, SVGIG (reference sequence). CDR3 in amino acids: CAWSYWTGTETQYF. CDR3 DNA sequence: TGTGCCTGGAGTTATTGGACAGGGACGGAGACCCAGTACTTC.

This clonotype was seen at least ten times. The CDR3 spells CASTPGQEVEAFF. CDR3 in DNA: TGTGCCAGCACTCCGGGACAGGAGGTTGAAGCTTTCTTT. This rearrangement joins TRBV28 to TRBJ1-1; TRBD1 agrees at 8 bases. There are 13 residues in the CDR3. CDR1 MDHEN and CDR2 SYDVKM come from the germline V gene. J lost 7 bases, V lost 7 bases, and 8 bases had no gene match.

This clonotype appeared a few times. V and J are TRBV20-1 and TRBJ2-7, with 8 nucleotides matching TRBD1. Per germline, CDR1 DFQATT and CDR2 SNEGSKA (reference sequence). Trimming took 4 bases from V and 6 from J; bases not matched to a gene: 11. The length of the CDR3 is 14 residues. For the CDR3, the DNA is TGCAGTGCTACCTCCCAGACAGGGGCGGGCGAGCAGTACTTC. This translates into CSATSQTGAGEQYF.

There are a few counts of this clonotype. The chain joins TRBV5-1 to TRBJ1-2; no clear D. The germline CDR1 and CDR2 sequences are SGHRS and YFSETQ. The CDR3 runs 13 residues. V lost 5 bases to trimming and J lost 4 bases, with 12 bases between them. The CDR3 DNA follows: TGCGCCAGCAGACAAGACCTGGGCTATGGCTACACCTTC. Protein sequence: CASRQDLGYGYTF.